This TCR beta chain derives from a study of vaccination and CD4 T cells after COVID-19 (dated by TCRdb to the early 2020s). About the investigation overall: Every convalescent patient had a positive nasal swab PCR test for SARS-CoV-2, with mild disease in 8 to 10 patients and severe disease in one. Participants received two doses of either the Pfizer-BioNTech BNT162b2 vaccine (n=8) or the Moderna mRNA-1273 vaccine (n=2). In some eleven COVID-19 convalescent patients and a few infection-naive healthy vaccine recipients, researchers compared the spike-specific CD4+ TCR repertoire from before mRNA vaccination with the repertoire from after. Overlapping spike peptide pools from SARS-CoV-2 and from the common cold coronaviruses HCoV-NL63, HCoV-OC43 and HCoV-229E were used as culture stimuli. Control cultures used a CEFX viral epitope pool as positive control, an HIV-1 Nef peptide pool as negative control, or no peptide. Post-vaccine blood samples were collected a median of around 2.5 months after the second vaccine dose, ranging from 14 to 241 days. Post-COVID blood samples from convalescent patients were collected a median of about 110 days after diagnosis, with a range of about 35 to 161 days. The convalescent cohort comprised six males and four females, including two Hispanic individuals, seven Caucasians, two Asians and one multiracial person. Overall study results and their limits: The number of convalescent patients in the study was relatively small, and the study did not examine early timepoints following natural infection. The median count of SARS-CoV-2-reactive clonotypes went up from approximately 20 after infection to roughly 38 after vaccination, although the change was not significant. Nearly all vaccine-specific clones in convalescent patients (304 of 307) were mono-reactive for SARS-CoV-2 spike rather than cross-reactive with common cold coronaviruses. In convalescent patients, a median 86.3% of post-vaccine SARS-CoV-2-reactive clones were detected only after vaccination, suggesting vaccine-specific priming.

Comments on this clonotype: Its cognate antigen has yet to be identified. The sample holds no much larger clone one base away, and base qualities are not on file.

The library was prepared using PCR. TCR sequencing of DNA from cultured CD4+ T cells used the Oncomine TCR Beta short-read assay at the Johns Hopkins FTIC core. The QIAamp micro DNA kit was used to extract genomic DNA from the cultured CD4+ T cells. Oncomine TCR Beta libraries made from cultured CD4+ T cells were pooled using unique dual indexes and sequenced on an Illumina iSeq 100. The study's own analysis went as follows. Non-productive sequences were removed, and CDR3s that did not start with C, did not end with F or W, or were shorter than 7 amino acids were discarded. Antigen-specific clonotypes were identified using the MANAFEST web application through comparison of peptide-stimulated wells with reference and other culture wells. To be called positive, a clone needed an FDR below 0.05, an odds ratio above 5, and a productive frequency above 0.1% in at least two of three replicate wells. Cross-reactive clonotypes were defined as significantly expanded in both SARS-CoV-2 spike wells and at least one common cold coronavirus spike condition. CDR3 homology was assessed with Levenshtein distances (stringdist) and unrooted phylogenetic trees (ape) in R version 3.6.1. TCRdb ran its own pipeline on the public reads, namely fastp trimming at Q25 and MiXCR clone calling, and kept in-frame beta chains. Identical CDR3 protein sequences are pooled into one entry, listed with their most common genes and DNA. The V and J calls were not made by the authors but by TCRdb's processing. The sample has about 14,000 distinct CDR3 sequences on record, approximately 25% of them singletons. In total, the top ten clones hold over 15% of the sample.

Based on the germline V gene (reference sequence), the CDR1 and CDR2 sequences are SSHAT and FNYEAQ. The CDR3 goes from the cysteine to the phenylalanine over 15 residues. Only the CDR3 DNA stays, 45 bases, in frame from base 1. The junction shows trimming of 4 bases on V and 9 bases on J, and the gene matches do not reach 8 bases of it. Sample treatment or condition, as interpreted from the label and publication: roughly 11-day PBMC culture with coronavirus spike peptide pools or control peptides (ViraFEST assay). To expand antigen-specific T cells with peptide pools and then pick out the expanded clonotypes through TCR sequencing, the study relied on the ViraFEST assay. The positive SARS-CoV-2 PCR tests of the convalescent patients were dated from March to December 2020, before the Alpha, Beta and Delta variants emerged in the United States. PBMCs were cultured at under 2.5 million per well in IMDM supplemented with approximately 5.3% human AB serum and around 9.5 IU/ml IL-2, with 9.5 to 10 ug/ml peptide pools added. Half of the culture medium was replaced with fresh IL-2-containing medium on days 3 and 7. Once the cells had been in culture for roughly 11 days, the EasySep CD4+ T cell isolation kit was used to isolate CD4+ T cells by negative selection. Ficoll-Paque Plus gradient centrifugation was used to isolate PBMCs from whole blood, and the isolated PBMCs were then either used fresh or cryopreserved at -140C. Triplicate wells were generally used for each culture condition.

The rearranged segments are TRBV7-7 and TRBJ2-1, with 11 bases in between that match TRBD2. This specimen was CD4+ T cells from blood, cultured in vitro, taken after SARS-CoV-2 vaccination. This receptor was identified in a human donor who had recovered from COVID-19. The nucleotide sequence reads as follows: TGTGCCAGCAGCTGGGGTAGCGGGAGGGCCAGTGAGCAGTTCTTC. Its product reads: CASSWGSGRASEQFF.